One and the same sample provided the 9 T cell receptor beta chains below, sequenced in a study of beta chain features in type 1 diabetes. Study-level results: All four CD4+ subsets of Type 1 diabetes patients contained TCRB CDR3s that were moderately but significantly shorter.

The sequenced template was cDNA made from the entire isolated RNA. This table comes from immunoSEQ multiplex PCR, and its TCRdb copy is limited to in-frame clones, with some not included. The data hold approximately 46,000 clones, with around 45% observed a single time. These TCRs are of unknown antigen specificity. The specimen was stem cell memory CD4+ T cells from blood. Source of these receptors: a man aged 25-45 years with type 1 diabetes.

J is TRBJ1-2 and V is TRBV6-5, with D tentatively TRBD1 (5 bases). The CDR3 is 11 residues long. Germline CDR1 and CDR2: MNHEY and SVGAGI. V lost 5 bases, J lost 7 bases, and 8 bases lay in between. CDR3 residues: CASSDSAGYTF. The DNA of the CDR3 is TGTGCCAGCAGTGACAGCGCTGGCTACACCTTC.

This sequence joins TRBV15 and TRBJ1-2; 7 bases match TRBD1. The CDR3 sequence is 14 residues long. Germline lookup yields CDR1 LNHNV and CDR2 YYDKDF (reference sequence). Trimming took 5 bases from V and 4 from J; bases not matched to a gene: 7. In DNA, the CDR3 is TGTGCCACCAGCTCCCACAGGGGAGGCTATGGCTACACCTTC. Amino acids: CATSSHRGGYGYTF.

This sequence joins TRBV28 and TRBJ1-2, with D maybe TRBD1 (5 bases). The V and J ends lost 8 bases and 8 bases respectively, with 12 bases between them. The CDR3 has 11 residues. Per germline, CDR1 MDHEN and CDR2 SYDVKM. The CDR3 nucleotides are TGTGCCAGCGGCGCCCGGGGGGGCTACACCTTC. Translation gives CASGARGGYTF.

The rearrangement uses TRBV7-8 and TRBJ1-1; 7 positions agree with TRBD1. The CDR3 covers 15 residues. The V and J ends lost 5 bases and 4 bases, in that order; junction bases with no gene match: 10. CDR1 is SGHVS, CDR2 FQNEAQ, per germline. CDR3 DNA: TGTGCCAGCAGCAGCAGAGGGGGCTACGGCACTGAAGCTTTCTTT. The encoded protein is CASSSRGGYGTEAFF.

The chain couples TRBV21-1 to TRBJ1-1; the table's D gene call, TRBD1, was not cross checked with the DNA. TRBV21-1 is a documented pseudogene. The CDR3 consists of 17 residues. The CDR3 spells CATLSPGQLKVGAEAFF. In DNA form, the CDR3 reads TGTGCCACCCTAAGTCCGGGACAGTTAAAAGTTGGCGCTGAAGCTTTCTTT.

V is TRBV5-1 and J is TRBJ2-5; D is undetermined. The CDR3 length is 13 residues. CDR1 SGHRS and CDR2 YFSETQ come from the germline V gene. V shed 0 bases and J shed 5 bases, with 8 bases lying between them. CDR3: CASSLGSRETQYF. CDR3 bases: TGCGCCAGCAGCTTGGGTTCTAGGGAGACCCAGTACTTC. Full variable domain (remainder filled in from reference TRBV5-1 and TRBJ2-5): KAGVTQTPRYLIKTRGQQVTLSCSPISGHRSVSWYQQTPGQGLQFLFEYFSETQRNKGNFPGRFSGRQFSNSRSEMNVSTLELGDSALYLCASSLGSRETQYFGPGTRLLVL.

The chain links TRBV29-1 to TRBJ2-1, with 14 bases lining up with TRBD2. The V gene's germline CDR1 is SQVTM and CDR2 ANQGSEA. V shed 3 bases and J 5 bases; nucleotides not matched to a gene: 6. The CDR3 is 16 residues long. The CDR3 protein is CSVETSGRAHNNEQFF. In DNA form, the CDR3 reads TGCAGCGTTGAGACTAGCGGGAGGGCCCATAACAATGAGCAGTTCTTC.

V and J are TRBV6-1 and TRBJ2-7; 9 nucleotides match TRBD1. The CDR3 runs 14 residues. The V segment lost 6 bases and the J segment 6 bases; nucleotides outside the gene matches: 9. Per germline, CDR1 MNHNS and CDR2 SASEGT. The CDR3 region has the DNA TGTGCCAGCAGCCCGGGACAGGGTTTTTTCGAGCAGTACTTC. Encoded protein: CASSPGQGFFEQYF.

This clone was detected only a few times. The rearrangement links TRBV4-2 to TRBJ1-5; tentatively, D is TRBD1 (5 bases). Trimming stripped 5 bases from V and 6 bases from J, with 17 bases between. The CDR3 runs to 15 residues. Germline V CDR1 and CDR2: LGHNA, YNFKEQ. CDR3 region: CASSVGTWEGQPQHF. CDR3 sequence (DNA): TGTGCCAGCAGCGTTGGGACTTGGGAGGGTCAGCCCCAGCATTTT.